This entry lists 14 T cell receptor beta chains sequenced from one sample in a study of identical twins. In TCRdb, the 5' RACE reads were re-called with MiXCR into one record per CDR3 protein. The table has around 550,000 distinct CDR3 sequences, 15% seen once. The same data also went into a second study, on yellow fever vaccine responses in identical twins.

Sequenced input: CD4+ T cells sorted from blood. These receptors were collected from a woman in her late teens or twenties in good health.

This clonotype was counted many times. The chain is built from TRBV5-1 and TRBJ2-4; no clear D. This CDR3 has 13 residues. Trimming left V 1 base short and J 9 bases short, with 11 bases between. Per germline, CDR1 SGHRS and CDR2 YFSETQ. CDR3 loop: CASSLLENGIQYF. The CDR3 region has the DNA TGCGCCAGCAGCTTGCTTGAGAATGGCATTCAGTACTTC.

This clonotype was seen only a few times. The V gene is TRBV27, the J gene TRBJ2-2; a weak D match, TRBD1 (5 bases). Trimming removed 2 bases at V and 4 bases at J, with 11 bases between. Germline-derived CDR1 and CDR2 are MNHEY and SMNVEV (reference sequence). The CDR3 is made up of 15 amino acids. For the CDR3, the DNA is TGTGCCAGCAGTTTAAGGGCAGGGCTCACCGGGGAGCTGTTTTTT. It translates to CASSLRAGLTGELFF.

This clonotype was found many times. V gene TRBV5-1 combines with J gene TRBJ1-1; D may be TRBD1 (6 bases). This CDR3 is 15 amino acids long. The V end was cut by 4 bases, the J end by 5 bases, with 18 bases between. CDR1 is SGHRS, CDR2 YFSETQ, per germline. The CDR3 nucleotides read TGCGCCAGCAGCGTAGGGACAAGAGGTTGGACTGAAGCTTTCTTT. It codes for CASSVGTRGWTEAFF.

The sample holds a few counts of this clonotype. The CDR3 DNA is TGTGCCAGCAGCCGAAGAGGTACGCTGGGCGACGAGCAGTACTTC. This encodes CASSRRGTLGDEQYF. The V call is TRBV3-1, the J call TRBJ2-7; D unresolved. V was clipped by 4 bases and J by 5 bases, with 18 bases between them. The CDR3 sequence is 15 residues long. Per the germline V gene, CDR1 is LGHDT and CDR2 is YNNKEL (reference sequence).

The DNA of the CDR3 is TGCAGTGCTAGTAAGGGGCCTGGGGAGTACGTC. It translates to CSASKGPGEYV. J is TRBJ2-7 and V is TRBV20-1, with a weak D call TRBD1 (5 bases). CDR1 and CDR2 (germline): DFQATT, SNEGSKA (reference sequence). CDR3 length equals 11 residues. Trimming took 3 bases from V and 11 from J, leaving 14 bases between them.

The chain combines TRBV12-3 or TRBV12-4 with TRBJ2-2, with D possibly being TRBD1 (5 bases). Trimming pared 4 bases from V and 7 bases from J, leaving 13 bases between. This CDR3 contains 14 residues. The DNA for the CDR3 is TGTGCCAGCAGTTCGAATTTGGGGCGCGGGGAGCTGTTTTTT. Translated, it gives CASSSNLGRGELFF.

This clonotype has just a few counts. The chain couples TRBV29-1 to TRBJ2-3, with D hard to call. CDR1 is SQVTM, CDR2 ANQGSEA, per germline. Deletions cut 5 bases from V and 4 bases from J, with 10 bases between. The CDR3 extends over 12 amino acids. The DNA of the CDR3 is TGCAGCGTTAGGTTTGGCGCAGATACGCAGTATTTT. This sequence encodes CSVRFGADTQYF.

There are a few counts of this clonotype. This rearrangement joins TRBV3-1 to TRBJ2-1; TRBD1 is a possible D gene (6 bases). CDR3 length: 18 amino acids. V dropped 0 bases and J dropped 7 bases, with 22 bases sitting between them. Germline-derived CDR1 and CDR2 are LGHDT and YNNKEL (reference sequence). The CDR3 region has the DNA TGTGCCAGCAGCCAAGACCCCACGGGTGGGGGCGGTTTGAATGAGCAGTTCTTC. Residues: CASSQDPTGGGGLNEQFF.

This clonotype was recorded many times. The V call is TRBV10-3, the J call TRBJ1-5, with D uncertain. Trimming cost V 8 bases and J 4 bases, with 15 bases left between them. Per germline, CDR1 ENHRY and CDR2 SYGVKD. This CDR3 has 14 residues. This chain's CDR3 is CAISWAEENQPQHF. The DNA of the CDR3 is TGTGCCATCTCCTGGGCCGAGGAGAATCAGCCCCAGCATTTT.

This clonotype has a handful of counts. The CDR3 sequence is CASSRRSWTGEKLFF. The CDR3 region has the DNA TGTGCCAGCAGTCGAAGATCGTGGACAGGAGAAAAACTGTTTTTT. The chain links TRBV27 to TRBJ1-4, with 7 bases fitting TRBD1. The CDR3 is made up of 15 amino acids. Germline V gives CDR1 MNHEY, CDR2 SMNVEV (reference sequence). Unmatched junction bases numbered 11, after V lost 5 bases and J lost 8 bases.

This clonotype was counted between two and nine times. V is TRBV28 and J is TRBJ1-4; TRBD1 might be the D (5 bases). V was cut by 6 bases and J by 8 bases, with 22 bases left in between. CDR1 MDHEN and CDR2 SYDVKM come from the germline V gene. CDR3 length: 16 amino acids. The chain's CDR3 is CASSLDWARGSEKLFF. CDR3 bases: TGTGCCAGCAGCCTGGACTGGGCAAGGGGATCCGAAAAACTGTTTTTT.

The rearrangement uses TRBV29-1 and TRBJ2-3, with a weak D call TRBD2 (7 bases). The CDR3 loop spans 15 amino acids. CDR1 and CDR2 from the germline V gene are SQVTM and ANQGSEA. Trimming stripped 2 bases from V and 1 base from J, with 13 bases between. The CDR3 DNA sequence: TGCAGCGTTGAAAGGGGGGGGCCGGGCACAGATACGCAGTATTTT. Amino acids: CSVERGGPGTDTQYF.

This clonotype turned up a few times. The chain combines TRBV10-3 with TRBJ2-2; D gene uncertain. The germline gives CDR1 ENHRY, CDR2 SYGVKD. The CDR3 has 13 residues. Trimming removed 4 bases at V and 4 bases at J, with 7 bases between. Here the CDR3 DNA reads TGTGCCATCAGTGGGACCTTCACCGGGGAGCTGTTTTTT. Amino acids: CAISGTFTGELFF.

This clonotype was counted ten times or more. The chain uses TRBV10-3 and TRBJ2-7, with 7 bases that match TRBD1. V lost 10 bases, J lost 2 bases, and 5 bases stayed unmatched. The CDR3 loop spans 12 amino acids. Germline assignment: CDR1 ENHRY and CDR2 SYGVKD. The CDR3 loop reads CATGQDPYEQYF. The CDR3 bases are TGTGCCACCGGACAGGACCCCTACGAGCAGTACTTC.